This passage covers 18 T cell receptor beta chains from one sample sequenced in a study of Ad26.COV2.S vaccination and SARS-CoV-2 variants. The treatment is: around 19 received Ad26.COV2.S at low or high dose, single or two shots; roughly five received placebo; per-sample allocation not given. Each sample was drawn 63 days after the first injection (of vaccine or placebo). Sequencing was performed with immunoSEQ multiplex PCR; in TCRdb, only in-frame clones are kept and a portion is missing. The table shows around 250,000 clones, with roughly 85% occurring only once. The sample in question was peripheral blood, obtained in a trial of Ad26.COV2.S vaccine versus placebo. The receptors come from a person aged 18-65 years who received the Ad26.COV2.S COVID-19 vaccine or a placebo.

The J gene is TRBJ1-2, the V gene TRBV7-9; D not certain. The CDR3 is 14 amino acids. With 4 bases removed from V and 6 bases from J, the gap between germline ends came to 15 bases. From germline, CDR1 is SEHNR and CDR2 FQNEAQ (reference sequence). The DNA for the CDR3 is TGTGCCAGCAGCTCCCTGGACCGTGCCCATGGCTACACCTTC. Amino acids: CASSSLDRAHGYTF.

This clone was seen only once. The J gene is TRBJ2-1, the V gene TRBV3-1 (or the pseudogene TRBV3-2); D gene ambiguous. Germline V CDR1 and CDR2: LGHDT, YNNKEL (reference sequence). V was trimmed by 0 bases and J by 4 bases, leaving 4 bases between them. The CDR3 length is 13 residues. CDR3 coding DNA: TGTGCCAGCAGCCAAGAGTCATACAATGAGCAGTTCTTC. This codes for CASSQESYNEQFF.

This rearrangement joins TRBV11-2 to TRBJ1-3; D unresolved. Germline V gene data show CDR1 as SGHAT and CDR2 as FQNNGV. With 0 bases removed from V and 3 bases from J, the gap between germline ends came to 9 bases. The CDR3 is 15 residues long. The CDR3 here is CASSLDQSGGNTIYF. DNA for the CDR3: TGTGCCAGCAGCTTAGATCAATCCGGTGGAAACACCATATATTTT. Complete variable domain (other parts from reference TRBV11-2 and TRBJ1-3): EAGVAQSPRYKIIEKRQSVAFWCNPISGHATLYWYQQILGQGPKLLIQFQNNGVVDDSQLPKDRFSAERLKGVDSTLKIQPAKLEDSAVYLCASSLDQSGGNTIYFGEGSWLTVV.

V and J are TRBV7-8 and TRBJ2-1; TRBD2 matches 7 bases. V trimming: 3 bases; J trimming: 2 bases; junction bases outside the gene matches: 1. This CDR3 has 14 residues. From germline, CDR1 is SGHVS and CDR2 FQNEAQ. The CDR3 loop reads CASSFGTTYNEQFF. The CDR3 DNA reads TGTGCCAGCAGCTTCGGGACTACCTACAATGAGCAGTTCTTC. The variable domain in full, with the rest retrieved from reference TRBV7-8 and TRBJ2-1, is GAGVSQSPRYKVAKRGQDVALRCDPISGHVSLFWYQQALGQGPEFLTYFQNEAQLDKSGLPSDRFFAERPEGSVSTLKIQRTQQEDSAVYLCASSFGTTYNEQFFGPGTRLTVL.

The rearrangement joins TRBV5-1 to TRBJ2-7, with TRBD1 identical over 9 bases. There are 15 residues in the CDR3. Germline V lookup: CDR1 SGHRS, CDR2 YFSETQ. J was trimmed by 0 bases and V by 4 bases; bases with no gene match: 5. The CDR3 protein is CASSPGTGSSYEQYV. For the CDR3, the DNA is TGCGCCAGCAGCCCCGGGACAGGGAGCTCCTACGAGCAGTACGTC.

J is TRBJ2-2 and V is TRBV4-3; TRBD1 is a possible D gene (6 bases). CDR3 length equals 13 residues. The ends were cut back, 2 bases at V and 7 bases at J, with 8 bases in the middle. The germline V gene has CDR1 LGHNA and CDR2 YSLEER. The DNA for the CDR3 is TGCGCCAGCAGCCAAAAGACAGGCGGGGAGCTGTTTTTT. Its translation is CASSQKTGGELFF.

The chain couples TRBV20-1 to TRBJ1-2; no reliable D call. The CDR3 has 8 residues. Trimming took 1 base from V and 11 from J, leaving 2 bases between them. The V gene's germline CDR1 is DFQATT and CDR2 SNEGSKA (reference sequence). In nucleotides, the CDR3 is TGCAGTGCTAGAGCTTACACCTTC. This translates into CSARAYTF.

V gene TRBV27 combines with J gene TRBJ2-2, with 9 bases aligning to TRBD1. Per germline, CDR1 MNHEY and CDR2 SMNVEV (reference sequence). The length of the CDR3 is 15 residues. V gave up 5 bases and J gave up 6 bases; unmatched junction bases: 7. The CDR3 DNA reads TGTGCCAGCAGTCCGGTCGGGACAGGGCCCGGGGAGCTGTTTTTT. The encoded protein is CASSPVGTGPGELFF.

The chain joins TRBV20-1 to TRBJ2-2; TRBD2 matches 7 bases. Unmatched junction bases numbered 4, after V lost 3 bases and J lost 3 bases. CDR1 and CDR2 (germline): DFQATT, SNEGSKA (reference sequence). This CDR3 has 14 residues. The CDR3 nucleotides are TGCAGTGCTAGTGCGGGAGTGTACACCGGGGAGCTGTTTTTT. This encodes CSASAGVYTGELFF.

The chain couples TRBV15 to TRBJ2-1; 13 nucleotides agree with TRBD2. Germline loops: CDR1 LNHNV, CDR2 YYDKDF (reference sequence). This CDR3 is 17 amino acids long. J was trimmed by 7 bases and V by 0 bases; bases with no gene match: 6. The CDR3 DNA reads TGTGCCACCAGCAGAGATCTAACTAGCGGGAGGGGGAATGAGCAGTTCTTC. It translates to CATSRDLTSGRGNEQFF.

The chain carries TRBV7-3 and TRBJ2-1, with TRBD2 identical over 9 bases. Losses at the gene ends were 5 bases for V and 8 bases for J; bases not matched to a gene: 7. The CDR3 has 14 residues. Germline CDR1 is SGHTA and CDR2 is FQGTGA. CDR3 region: CASSPAGLAYEQFF. In DNA, the CDR3 is TGTGCCAGCAGCCCCGCGGGACTAGCCTATGAGCAGTTCTTC. Full variable domain (outside the CDR3, taken from reference TRBV7-3 and TRBJ2-1): GAGVSQTPSNKVTEKGKYVELRCDPISGHTALYWYRQSLGQGPEFLIYFQGTGAADDSGLPNDRFFAVRPEGSVSTLKIQRTERGDSAVYLCASSPAGLAYEQFFGPGTRLTVL.

The CDR3 spells CASSSGGQNTGELFF. CDR3 DNA: TGTGCCAGCAGTTCAGGGGGGCAGAACACCGGGGAGCTGTTTTTT. The rearrangement links TRBV6-5 to TRBJ2-2; D is possibly TRBD1 (7 bases). The germline V and J ends were trimmed by 4 bases and 1 base, with 10 bases remaining between them. The V gene's germline CDR1 is MNHEY and CDR2 SVGAGI. The CDR3 runs to 15 residues.

The V and J genes are TRBV30 and TRBJ1-2; 9 nucleotides align to TRBD1. V lost 6 bases to trimming and J lost 0 bases; unmatched junction nucleotides: 8. From germline, CDR1 is GTSNPN and CDR2 SVGIG (reference sequence). The length of the CDR3 is 15 residues. For the CDR3, the DNA is TGTGCCTGCCCCGGGACAGGGACAGCTAACTATGGCTACACCTTC. This encodes CACPGTGTANYGYTF.

The chain is built from TRBV7-2 and TRBJ2-1; a weak D match, TRBD2 (6 bases). The CDR3 is made up of 18 amino acids. Germline V lookup: CDR1 SGHTA, CDR2 FQGNSA. Deletions cut 2 bases from V and 0 bases from J, with 17 bases between. The CDR3 sequence: CASSLISPRGSSYNEQFF. Written as DNA, the CDR3 is TGTGCCAGCAGCTTAATCTCCCCCCGGGGGAGCTCCTACAATGAGCAGTTCTTC. Full variable domain (rest looked up from reference TRBV7-2 and TRBJ2-1): GAGVSQSPSNKVTEKGKDVELRCDPISGHTALYWYRQSLGQGLEFLIYFQGNSAPDKSGLPSDRFSAERTGGSVSTLTIQRTQQEDSAVYLCASSLISPRGSSYNEQFFGPGTRLTVL.

This clone appeared once. The chain joins TRBV5-1 to TRBJ2-7, with a weak D call TRBD2 (6 bases). Between the trimmed V and J ends, which lost 5 bases and 4 bases, there was a span of 10 bases. The germline CDR1 and CDR2 sequences are SGHRS and YFSETQ. CDR3 length: 12 residues. CDR3 coding DNA: TGCGCCAGCAGAGGAAGCGGGTACGAGCAGTACTTC. It codes for CASRGSGYEQYF.

The chain links TRBV5-5 to TRBJ1-6; 10 positions agree with TRBD1. V shed 4 bases and J 10 bases; nucleotides not matched to a gene: 11. Germline-derived CDR1 and CDR2 are SGHKS and YYEKEE (reference sequence). The CDR3 has 16 residues. CDR3 sequence reads: CASSRHLDRGGSPLHF. CDR3 sequence (DNA): TGTGCCAGCAGCCGTCACTTGGACAGGGGGGGCTCACCCCTCCACTTT.

This clone was counted at least ten times. This sequence joins TRBV25-1 and TRBJ2-7; 10 bases fit TRBD1. The V gene end was trimmed by 5 bases and the J gene end by 2 bases; junction bases not matched to a gene: 6. The CDR3 contains 15 residues. Germline CDR1 and CDR2: MGHDK and SYGVNS. The CDR3 region has the DNA TGTGCCAGCAGTTACTCGACAGGGGGCACCTACGAGCAGTACTTC. Translation gives CASSYSTGGTYEQYF.

This clone was recorded once. The chain is built from TRBV3-1 (or the pseudogene TRBV3-2) and TRBJ2-3; 7 bases fit TRBD2. The germline V gene encodes CDR1 LGHDT and CDR2 YNNKEL (reference sequence). The CDR3 sequence is 18 residues long. V shed 0 bases, J shed 2 bases, and the junction held 11 bases outside the gene matches. DNA of the CDR3: TGTGCCAGCAGCCAAGATCTATCGCGGAGCGGGGACACAGATACGCAGTATTTT. It is translated as CASSQDLSRSGDTDTQYF.